Each of the 27 T cell receptor beta chains below was sequenced from the same sample in a study of cytomegalovirus exposure and HLA in healthy donors listed by TCRdb under 2017. The library was produced with the immunoSEQ multiplex PCR assay. For the multiplex PCR, a mixture combining 60 forward primers for TCR Vbeta segments and 13 reverse primers for TCR Jbeta segments was used. Sourced from immuneACCESS, this table was stored by TCRdb with only in-frame sequences that have V and J called. A share of the clones is absent; for the studies checked, an unresolved V gene accounts for under half, and the remainder has no known explanation. The table kept for this sample lists around 200,000 clones. The ten top clones hold about 1% of the sample. Sequenced: PBMCs. These receptors were collected from a girl aged 2 to 9 in good health and CMV-seropositive.

The chain combines TRBV20-1 with TRBJ1-5; no reliable D call. Germline V CDR1 and CDR2: DFQATT, SNEGSKA (reference sequence). Trimming left V 3 bases short and J 7 bases short, with 7 bases between. CDR3 size: 11 residues. The CDR3 nucleotides read TGCAGTGCTAGTCGGGGACAGCCCCAGCATTTT. Protein: CSASRGQPQHF.

The V gene is TRBV10-2, the J gene TRBJ2-7; the match to TRBD1 covers 10 bases. Germline-derived CDR1 and CDR2 are WSHSY and SAAADI. J lost 4 bases, V lost 1 base, and 4 bases had no gene match. This CDR3 is built from 15 residues. CDR3 in amino acids: CASSEYPGQGYEQYF. In DNA form, the CDR3 reads TGCGCCAGCAGTGAGTACCCGGGACAGGGGTACGAGCAGTACTTC.

V and J are TRBV7-3 and TRBJ2-7; 7 nucleotides line up with TRBD1. The CDR3 has 16 residues. Trimming cost V 3 bases and J 0 bases; bases outside gene matches: 8. Germline V gene data show CDR1 as SGHTA and CDR2 as FQGTGA. CDR3 bases: TGTGCCAGCAGCTTGTACGGGACAGCAAGCTCCTACGAGCAGTACTTC. This translates into CASSLYGTASSYEQYF. The complete variable domain, with remaining parts taken from reference TRBV7-3 and TRBJ2-7, reads GAGVSQTPSNKVTEKGKYVELRCDPISGHTALYWYRQSLGQGPEFLIYFQGTGAADDSGLPNDRFFAVRPEGSVSTLKIQRTERGDSAVYLCASSLYGTASSYEQYFGPGTRLTVT.

This chain uses TRBV10-2 with TRBJ1-1; perhaps TRBD1 as D (5 bases). The CDR3 extends over 15 amino acids. CDR1 is WSHSY, CDR2 SAAADI, per germline. V was pared by 6 bases and J by 1 base, with 15 bases between. CDR3 in DNA: TGCGCCAGCAGCCCCAACACGGGGGAGAACACTGAAGCTTTCTTT. This encodes CASSPNTGENTEAFF.

The genes are TRBV28 and TRBJ2-7, with TRBD2 matching over 7 bases. The length of the CDR3 is 14 residues. Trimming cost V 8 bases and J 0 bases; bases outside gene matches: 7. From germline, CDR1 is MDHEN and CDR2 SYDVKM. In DNA form, the CDR3 reads TGTGCCAGCTCTCCCGGACTAGACTCCTACGAGCAGTACTTC. Protein: CASSPGLDSYEQYF.

This sequence joins TRBV28 and TRBJ1-1; 7 bases match TRBD1. The CDR3 spans 16 residues. Germline values: CDR1 MDHEN, CDR2 SYDVKM. V gave up 2 bases and J gave up 0 bases; unmatched junction bases: 6. The chain's CDR3 is CASSLRTGDMNTEAFF. The DNA for the CDR3 is TGTGCCAGCAGTTTACGGACAGGCGACATGAACACTGAAGCTTTCTTT. Based on the CDR3 plus reference TRBV28 and TRBJ1-1, the full variable domain is DVKVTQSSRYLVKRTGEKVFLECVQDMDHENMFWYRQDPGLGLRLIYFSYDVKMKEKGDIPEGYSVSREKKERFSLILESASTNQTSMYLCASSLRTGDMNTEAFFGQGTRLTVV.

V gene TRBV29-1 combines with J gene TRBJ2-7; 7 bases match TRBD2. The germline CDR1 and CDR2 sequences are SQVTM and ANQGSEA. V dropped 6 bases and J dropped 6; count of bases not matched to a gene: 29. The CDR3 consists of 19 residues. The CDR3 nucleotides are TGCAGCGTGGGGGGTCGGTGCGCTAGCGGCCAGGCCCGGATGTGCGAGCAGTACTTC. Its protein product is CSVGGRCASGQARMCEQYF.

The chain is built from TRBV28 and TRBJ2-5; TRBD2 matches 9 bases. Germline V CDR1 and CDR2: MDHEN, SYDVKM. The length of the CDR3 is 15 residues. Germline trimming cut 3 bases from V and 4 bases from J; bases unmatched to any gene: 6. In DNA form, the CDR3 reads TGTGCCAGCAGTTTGACCCTAGCGGGACGAGAGACCCAGTACTTC. This codes for CASSLTLAGRETQYF.

The CDR3 loop is CASSLYGGPGYEQYF. CDR3 in DNA: TGTGCCAGCAGTTTATACGGGGGGCCGGGATACGAGCAGTACTTC. The gene calls are TRBV27 and TRBJ2-7, with D possibly being TRBD2 (7 bases). Germline V CDR1 and CDR2: MNHEY, SMNVEV (reference sequence). CDR3 length: 15 residues. Trimming removed 1 base at V and 4 bases at J, with 14 bases between.

The rearrangement links TRBV28 to TRBJ2-2; 9 nucleotides align to TRBD1. V was pared by 6 bases and J by 5 bases, with 13 bases of the junction left unmatched. In germline, CDR1 is MDHEN, CDR2 SYDVKM. The CDR3 contains 17 residues. CDR3 loop: CASSKGAGTGFTGELFF. As DNA, the CDR3 is TGTGCCAGCAGCAAGGGGGCCGGGACAGGGTTTACCGGGGAGCTGTTTTTT.

This chain uses TRBV2 with TRBJ2-1; perhaps TRBD2 as D (6 bases). Germline assignment: CDR1 SNHLY and CDR2 FYNNEI. The CDR3 contains 13 residues. V was trimmed by 7 bases and J by 7 bases, leaving 14 bases between them. The CDR3: CASTLTSRNEQFF. CDR3 coding DNA: TGTGCCAGCACCCTGACTAGTAGGAATGAGCAGTTCTTC. The full variable domain, completed using reference TRBV2 and TRBJ2-1, is EPEVTQTPSHQVTQMGQEVILRCVPISNHLYFYWYRQILGQKVEFLVSFYNNEISEKSEIFDDQFSVERPDGSNFTLKIRSTKLEDSAMYFCASTLTSRNEQFFGPGTRLTVL.

This chain connects TRBV18 to TRBJ1-1; D uncertain. V gave up 2 bases and J gave up 0 bases, with 10 bases separating them. The germline V gene has CDR1 KGHSH and CDR2 LQKENI. This CDR3 region has 15 residues. The CDR3 is CASSPIRELNTEAFF. The CDR3 nucleotides are TGTGCCAGCTCACCAATTAGAGAATTGAACACTGAAGCTTTCTTT.

The chain is built from TRBV19 and TRBJ2-7; D is perhaps TRBD1 (5 bases). Trimming removed 9 bases from V and 4 bases from J, with 16 bases in between. Germline V gene sequence: CDR1 LNHDA, CDR2 SQIVND (reference sequence). This CDR3 spans 13 amino acids. CDR3 residues: CASRRVGEYEQYF. In nucleotides, the CDR3 is TGTGCCAGCCGCAGGGTTGGTGAATACGAGCAGTACTTC.

V and J are TRBV18 and TRBJ2-3, with 12 bases aligning to TRBD2. This CDR3 is 16 amino acids long. The junction had 6 bases not matched to a gene; V was cut back by 3 bases and J by 5 bases. Germline CDR1 reads KGHSH; CDR2 reads LQKENI. CDR3 amino acids: CASSPRLAGEVDTQYF. Written as DNA, the CDR3 is TGTGCCAGCTCACCGAGACTAGCGGGAGAGGTAGATACGCAGTATTTT.

The chain couples TRBV29-1 to TRBJ2-7, with D perhaps TRBD1 (6 bases). The V gene's germline CDR1 is SQVTM and CDR2 ANQGSEA. The CDR3 sequence is 13 residues long. Trimming removed 6 bases from V and 2 bases from J, with 14 bases in between. The CDR3 loop reads CSVRTVLPYEQYF. DNA of the CDR3: TGCAGCGTCCGGACAGTGCTACCCTACGAGCAGTACTTC.

The J gene is TRBJ2-7, the V gene TRBV6-1; 8 nucleotides match TRBD2. V was clipped by 4 bases and J by 0 bases; unmatched bases: 5. CDR1 and CDR2 from the germline V gene are MNHNS and SASEGT. The CDR3 spans 15 residues. CDR3 protein: CASSGTGTSSYEQYF. CDR3 DNA: TGTGCCAGCAGTGGAACCGGGACTAGCTCCTACGAGCAGTACTTC.

The chain employs TRBV6-5 and TRBJ2-1; perhaps TRBD2 as D (6 bases). Trimming took 3 bases from V and 4 from J, leaving 16 bases between them. Germline CDR1 is MNHEY and CDR2 is SVGAGI. The CDR3 is 16 amino acids. The CDR3 reads CASSYTTSAVYNEQFF. In DNA, the CDR3 is TGTGCCAGCAGTTATACGACTAGTGCAGTTTACAATGAGCAGTTCTTC.

The rearrangement uses TRBV10-3 and TRBJ2-1; 8 bases map to TRBD2. The CDR3 loop spans 13 amino acids. Germline V gene data show CDR1 as ENHRY and CDR2 as SYGVKD. The ends lost 6 bases at V and 3 bases at J; junction bases unmatched: 1. As DNA, the CDR3 is TGTGCCATCAGGGGGACTAGCTACAATGAGCAGTTCTTC. Its protein is CAIRGTSYNEQFF.

The V and J genes are TRBV2 and TRBJ2-6; no clear D. The CDR3 totals 14 residues. Deletions cut 9 bases from V and 1 base from J, with 10 bases between. Germline V gene lookup returns CDR1 SNHLY and CDR2 FYNNEI. This CDR3 is CASLSTSGANVLTF. The CDR3 coding sequence is TGTGCCAGTCTATCGACATCTGGGGCCAACGTCCTGACTTTC.

The V and J genes are TRBV6-1 and TRBJ1-2; TRBD1 matches 7 bases. With V trimmed by 4 bases and J by 8 bases, 10 bases remained unmatched. The CDR3 loop spans 14 amino acids. Germline V lookup: CDR1 MNHNS, CDR2 SASEGT. The CDR3, as DNA: TGTGCCAGCAGTGTGGGTCTGCAACAGGGGGGCTACACCTTC. It translates to CASSVGLQQGGYTF.

V gene TRBV18 combines with J gene TRBJ2-6; a possible D gene is TRBD2 (5 bases). With 4 bases removed from V and 2 bases from J, the gap between germline ends came to 12 bases. CDR1 and CDR2 from the germline V gene are KGHSH and LQKENI. The CDR3 extends over 16 amino acids. CDR3 in DNA: TGTGCCAGCTCACGTGAGACCGGGGCTGGGGCCAACGTCCTGACTTTC. It specifies CASSRETGAGANVLTF.

The chain combines TRBV6-6 with TRBJ2-2; 13 bases fit TRBD2. CDR1 MNHNY and CDR2 SVGAGI come from the germline V gene (reference sequence). The J segment lost 5 bases and the V segment lost 8 bases, leaving 8 bases of the junction unmatched. The CDR3 totals 16 residues. CDR3 protein: CASSSKGLAGTGELFF. The CDR3 nucleotides read TGTGCCAGCTCATCAAAGGGACTAGCGGGAACCGGGGAGCTGTTTTTT.

This CDR3 is CASSPRLAGNHDEQFF. The CDR3 DNA is TGTGCCAGCAGCCCTCGACTAGCGGGAAACCACGATGAGCAGTTCTTC. The chain couples TRBV7-7 to TRBJ2-1; the match to TRBD2 covers 11 bases. Germline CDR1 and CDR2: SSHAT and FNYEAQ (reference sequence). The CDR3 has 16 residues. J gave up 8 bases and V 5 bases, and 11 bases lay outside the gene matches.

The V gene is TRBV7-6, the J gene TRBJ1-5; D perhaps matches TRBD1 (5 bases). Trimming left V 4 bases short and J 8 bases short, with 15 bases between. CDR1 is SGHVS, CDR2 FNYEAQ, per germline. This CDR3 spans 14 amino acids. The CDR3 bases are TGTGCCAGCAGCTCCGGACGGGGGGGAGAGCCCCAGCATTTT. Its translation is CASSSGRGGEPQHF. The complete variable domain, with remaining parts taken from reference TRBV7-6 and TRBJ1-5, reads GAGVSQSPRYKVTKRGQDVALRCDPISGHVSLYWYRQALGQGPEFLTYFNYEAQQDKSGLPNDRFSAERPEGSISTLTIQRTEQRDSAMYRCASSSGRGGEPQHFGDGTRLSIL.

The chain carries TRBV28 and TRBJ1-5, with D perhaps TRBD1 (6 bases). CDR3 size: 16 residues. Trimming removed 7 bases at V and 4 bases at J, with 20 bases between. Germline V gene data show CDR1 as MDHEN and CDR2 as SYDVKM. In nucleotides, the CDR3 is TGTGCCAGCACTGCGGCTTCTTGGGGGCAGAATCAGCCCCAGCATTTT. Its translation is CASTAASWGQNQPQHF.

The rearrangement links TRBV29-1 to TRBJ2-7, with a tentative D call TRBD2 (5 bases). This CDR3 contains 15 residues. V was trimmed by 1 base and J by 2 bases, leaving 15 bases between them. CDR1 is SQVTM, CDR2 ANQGSEA, per germline. This CDR3 is CSVEGRWGAAYEQYF. The DNA for the CDR3 is TGCAGCGTTGAAGGGAGGTGGGGAGCGGCCTACGAGCAGTACTTC.

The chain links TRBV27 to TRBJ1-4; possibly TRBD1 for D (5 bases). Germline CDR1 is MNHEY and CDR2 is SMNVEV (reference sequence). V lost 0 bases and J 0 bases, leaving 14 bases between the germline ends. The CDR3 contains 18 residues. The CDR3 is CASSLSGGTQTTNEKLFF. The CDR3, as DNA: TGTGCCAGCAGTTTATCGGGAGGGACCCAGACAACTAATGAAAAACTGTTTTTT.